This TCR beta chain was recovered during a study of CD8 T cells in ankylosing spondylitis. Study conclusions and caveats: Under 10 highly homologous variants formed a TCR beta motif that appeared characteristic of ankylosing spondylitis blood. According to the report, clones linked to the disease were significantly enriched in matched synovial fluid samples taken from ankylosing spondylitis patients.

The CDR3 is 13 residues long. V trimming: 2 bases; J trimming: 4 bases; junction bases outside the gene matches: 1. From germline, CDR1 is SQVTM and CDR2 ANQGSEA. As concerns this clonotype: Antigen specificity is unknown.

In making TCR beta libraries, quantitative 5'-RACE with molecular barcodes was used. TCRdb ran MiXCR on the 5' RACE reads and lists one entry per CDR3 protein. Seen here are approximately 550,000 distinct CDR3 sequences, approximately 12% observed once, and the top ten hold 6.5% to 7%. The sample comprised blood, either unsorted or a sorted T cell fraction (not recorded which). V gene TRBV29-1 combines with J gene TRBJ2-2, with 7 bases fitting TRBD1. The receptor comes from a male donor with ankylosing spondylitis. CDR3 nucleotide sequence: TGCAGCGTTGAACGACAGGGCACCGGGGAGCTGTTTTTT. Protein sequence: CSVERQGTGELFF.